This paragraph covers one T cell receptor beta chain sequence. These data come from a study of OX40 agonist ivuxolimab in advanced cancers. Study-level background: Patients received ivuxolimab, an agonistic anti-OX40 (CD134) antibody.

Libraries were prepared by immunoSEQ multiplex PCR; TCRdb keeps only in-frame clonotypes and omits some of them. The sample lists about 78,000 clones, almost 95% occurring once. The receptor's source is an adult with an advanced solid tumor such as melanoma, head and neck, liver or kidney cancer. The sample was CD4+ or CD8+ T cells sorted from blood, taken in a trial of the OX40 agonist ivuxolimab.

This CDR3 is CASSSEGQGYGYTF. The CDR3 DNA reads as TGCGCCAGCAGCTCCGAAGGACAGGGTTATGGCTACACCTTC. This sequence joins TRBV5-1 and TRBJ1-2; 8 bases are a match to TRBD1. CDR3 length: 14 amino acids. Germline CDR1 and CDR2: SGHRS and YFSETQ. J was trimmed by 5 bases and V by 3 bases; bases with no gene match: 6.